This T cell receptor beta chain was identified during a study of blood T cell repertoires in COVID-19. Across the study: T cells, B-cell-depleted T cells, or PBMCs provided the cDNA or gDNA that served as material.

It was during active infection that Seattle patients were enrolled and then longitudinally followed. Study processing details: Estimation of nucleated cell counts relied on the amplification of reference gene primers. The assay was immunoSEQ multiplex PCR, and TCRdb's table has in-frame clones only and misses some. The D gene and trimming were derived from the DNA, and the V and J assignments and clone size from that table. Among approximately 150,000 clones, around 79% were seen once, and the ten largest hold more than 6.5%. The junction had 8 bases not matched to a gene; V was cut back by 4 bases and J by 4 bases. Germline V gives CDR1 LNHDA, CDR2 SQIVND (reference sequence). The CDR3 is 16 residues long.

The genes are TRBV19 and TRBJ2-1; 9 bases align to TRBD1. Sequences were obtained from peripheral blood. The receptor was derived from an older woman with COVID-19, enrolled during active disease. For the CDR3, the DNA is TGTGCCAGTAGTACGGATCACAGGGGGCGATACAATGAGCAGTTCTTC. Residues: CASSTDHRGRYNEQFF.